The TCR beta chain described here comes from a study of cytomegalovirus exposure and HLA in healthy donors. PCR involved 60 Vbeta and 13 Jbeta primers. Clones were read by immunoSEQ multiplex PCR, and TCRdb kept only the in-frame ones, dropping some. The sample lists 100,000 to 150,000 clones, about 83% occurring once. The CDR3 spans 15 residues. J gave up 5 bases and V 7 bases, and 12 bases lay outside the gene matches. In germline, CDR1 is MNHNY, CDR2 SVGAGI (reference sequence). Specimen: PBMCs. The chain employs TRBV6-6 and TRBJ2-3; TRBD1 aligns across 7 bases. This TCR derives from a man aged 30-40 years in good health and CMV-seronegative. The CDR3 sequence: CASIQGPFQGDTQYF. CDR3 coding DNA: TGTGCCAGCATACAGGGGCCATTTCAGGGAGATACGCAGTATTTT.